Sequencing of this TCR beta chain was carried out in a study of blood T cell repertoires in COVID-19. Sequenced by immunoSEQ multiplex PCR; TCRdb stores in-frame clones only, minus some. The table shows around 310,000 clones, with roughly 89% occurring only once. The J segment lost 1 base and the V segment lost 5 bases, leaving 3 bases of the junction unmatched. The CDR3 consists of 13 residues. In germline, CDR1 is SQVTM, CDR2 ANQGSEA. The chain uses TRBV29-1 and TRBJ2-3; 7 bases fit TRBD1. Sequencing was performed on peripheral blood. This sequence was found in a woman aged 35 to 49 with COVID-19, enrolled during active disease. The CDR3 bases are TGCAGCGTTCGACAGGGAGGCACAGATACGCAGTATTTT. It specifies CSVRQGGTDTQYF.